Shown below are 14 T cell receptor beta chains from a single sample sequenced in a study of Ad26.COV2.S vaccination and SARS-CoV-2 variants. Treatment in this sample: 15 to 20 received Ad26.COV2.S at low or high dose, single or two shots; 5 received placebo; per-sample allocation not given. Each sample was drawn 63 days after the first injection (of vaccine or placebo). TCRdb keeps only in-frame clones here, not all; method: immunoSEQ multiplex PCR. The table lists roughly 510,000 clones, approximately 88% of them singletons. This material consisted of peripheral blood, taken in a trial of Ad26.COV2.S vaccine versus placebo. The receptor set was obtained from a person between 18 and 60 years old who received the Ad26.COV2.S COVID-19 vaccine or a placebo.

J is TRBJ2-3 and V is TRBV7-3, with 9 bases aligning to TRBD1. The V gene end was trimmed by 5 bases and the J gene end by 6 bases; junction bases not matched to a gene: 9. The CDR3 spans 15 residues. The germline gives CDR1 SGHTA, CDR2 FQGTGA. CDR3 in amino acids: CASSPSGQGKDTQYF. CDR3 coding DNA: TGTGCCAGCAGCCCCTCCGGACAGGGGAAGGATACGCAGTATTTT.

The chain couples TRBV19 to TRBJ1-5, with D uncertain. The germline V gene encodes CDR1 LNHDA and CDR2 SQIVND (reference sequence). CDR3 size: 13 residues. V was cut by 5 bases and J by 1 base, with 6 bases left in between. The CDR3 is CASSLVSNQPQHF. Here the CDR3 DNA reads TGTGCCAGTAGTCTCGTGAGCAATCAGCCCCAGCATTTT.

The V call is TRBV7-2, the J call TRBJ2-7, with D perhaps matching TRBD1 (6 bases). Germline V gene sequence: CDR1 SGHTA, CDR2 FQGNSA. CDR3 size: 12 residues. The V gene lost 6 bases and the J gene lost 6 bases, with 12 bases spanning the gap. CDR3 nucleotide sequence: TGTGCCAGCAGTCGAAACAGGGTCGAGCAGTACTTC. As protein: CASSRNRVEQYF.

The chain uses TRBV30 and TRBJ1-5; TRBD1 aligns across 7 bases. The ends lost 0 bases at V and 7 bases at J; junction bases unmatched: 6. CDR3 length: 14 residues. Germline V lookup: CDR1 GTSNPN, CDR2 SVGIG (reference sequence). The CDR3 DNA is TGTGCCTGGAGTGTACTGCCAGGGGGGCAGCCCCAGCATTTT. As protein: CAWSVLPGGQPQHF. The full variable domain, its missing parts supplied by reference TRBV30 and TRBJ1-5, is SQTIHQWPATLVQPVGSPLSLECTVEGTSNPNLYWYRQAAGRGLQLLFYSVGIGQISSEVPQNLSASRPQDRQFILSSKKLLLSDSGFYLCAWSVLPGGQPQHFGDGTRLSIL.

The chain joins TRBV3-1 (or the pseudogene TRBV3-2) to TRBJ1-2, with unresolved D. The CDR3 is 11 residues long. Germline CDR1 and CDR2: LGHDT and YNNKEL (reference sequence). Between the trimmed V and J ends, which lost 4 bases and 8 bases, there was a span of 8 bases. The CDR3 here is CASSLGEGYTF. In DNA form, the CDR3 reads TGTGCCAGCAGCCTTGGGGAGGGCTACACCTTC.

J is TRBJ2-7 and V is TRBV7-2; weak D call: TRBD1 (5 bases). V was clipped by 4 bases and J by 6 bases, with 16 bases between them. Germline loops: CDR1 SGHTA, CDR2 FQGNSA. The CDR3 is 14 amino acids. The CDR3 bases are TGTGCCAGCAGCTCTCCCCAGGGATTCCGCGAGCAGTACTTC. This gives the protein CASSSPQGFREQYF.

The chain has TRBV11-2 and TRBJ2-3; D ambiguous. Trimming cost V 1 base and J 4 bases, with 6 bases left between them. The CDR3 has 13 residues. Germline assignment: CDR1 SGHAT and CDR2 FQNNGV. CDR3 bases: TGTGCCAGCAGCTTAGTCGCCGCAGATACGCAGTATTTT. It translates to CASSLVAADTQYF.

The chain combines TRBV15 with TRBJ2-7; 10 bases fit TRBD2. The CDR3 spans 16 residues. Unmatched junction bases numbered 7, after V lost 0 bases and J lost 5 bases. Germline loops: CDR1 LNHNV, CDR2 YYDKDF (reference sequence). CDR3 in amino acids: CATSRDHLAGEDEQYF. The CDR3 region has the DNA TGTGCCACCAGCAGAGATCACCTAGCGGGAGAGGACGAGCAGTACTTC.

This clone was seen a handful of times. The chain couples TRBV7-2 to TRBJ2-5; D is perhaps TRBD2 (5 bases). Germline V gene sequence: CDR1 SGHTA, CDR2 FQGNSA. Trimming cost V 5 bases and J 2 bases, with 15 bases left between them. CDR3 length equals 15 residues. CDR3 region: CASSARGSTQETQYF. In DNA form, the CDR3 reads TGTGCCAGCAGCGCCCGGGGTAGCACGCAAGAGACCCAGTACTTC.

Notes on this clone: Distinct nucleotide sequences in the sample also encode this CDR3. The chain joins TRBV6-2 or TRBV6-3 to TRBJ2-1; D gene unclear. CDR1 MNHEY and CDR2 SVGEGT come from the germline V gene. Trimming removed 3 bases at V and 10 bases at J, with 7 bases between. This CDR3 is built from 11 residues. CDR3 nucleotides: TGTGCCAGCAGTTATATTCGAGAGCAGTTCTTC. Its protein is CASSYIREQFF.

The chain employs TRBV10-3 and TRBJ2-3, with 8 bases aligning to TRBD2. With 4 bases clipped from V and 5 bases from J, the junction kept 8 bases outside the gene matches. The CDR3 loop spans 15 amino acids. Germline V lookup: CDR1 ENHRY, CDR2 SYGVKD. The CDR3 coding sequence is TGTGCCATCAGTGGGGGACTAGAGGAGGGAGATACGCAGTATTTT. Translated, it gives CAISGGLEEGDTQYF.

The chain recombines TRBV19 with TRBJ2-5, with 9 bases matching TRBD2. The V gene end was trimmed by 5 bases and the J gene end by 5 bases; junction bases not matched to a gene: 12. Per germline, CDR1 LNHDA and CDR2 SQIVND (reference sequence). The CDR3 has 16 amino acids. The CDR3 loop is CASSRREGGRAETQYF. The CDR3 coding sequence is TGTGCCAGTAGTCGGCGGGAGGGCGGCAGGGCTGAGACCCAGTACTTC.

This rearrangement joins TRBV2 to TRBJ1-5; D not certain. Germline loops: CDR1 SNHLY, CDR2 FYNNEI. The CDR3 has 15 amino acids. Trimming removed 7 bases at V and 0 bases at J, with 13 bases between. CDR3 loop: CASKAFAYSNQPQHF. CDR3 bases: TGTGCCAGCAAGGCGTTTGCCTATAGCAATCAGCCCCAGCATTTT.

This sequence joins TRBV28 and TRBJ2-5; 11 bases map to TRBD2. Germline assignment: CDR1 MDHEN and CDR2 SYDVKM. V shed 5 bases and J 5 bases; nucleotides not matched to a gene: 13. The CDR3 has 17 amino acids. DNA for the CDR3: TGTGCCAGCAGTAAGCGGGGCATTAGCGGGAGGGGTGAGACCCAGTACTTC. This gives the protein CASSKRGISGRGETQYF.